These 26 T cell receptor beta chains share one sample of origin, sequenced in a study of blood T cell repertoires in COVID-19. Clones were read by immunoSEQ multiplex PCR, and TCRdb kept only the in-frame ones, dropping some. Among about 280,000 clones listed, 90% were seen once. The specimen was PBMCs or T cells enriched from blood (not recorded which). These receptors were collected from a woman younger than 35 with acute COVID-19.

The genes are TRBV7-6 and TRBJ2-2; 9 positions agree with TRBD2. The trim removed 5 bases at V and 5 bases at J, leaving 9 bases unmatched. Germline V CDR1 and CDR2: SGHVS, FNYEAQ. This CDR3 comprises 16 residues. The CDR3 spells CASSHGGLAFTGELFF. DNA for the CDR3: TGTGCCAGCAGCCATGGGGGACTAGCTTTTACCGGGGAGCTGTTTTTT.

The chain links TRBV4-1 to TRBJ1-3, with 8 bases lining up with TRBD1. CDR1 MGHRA and CDR2 YSYEKL come from the germline V gene. V lost 1 base, J lost 4 bases, and 6 bases stayed unmatched. CDR3 size: 16 residues. The CDR3 DNA reads TGCGCCAGCAGCCAAGGGACAGGGCCCAAGGGAAACACCATATATTTT. This codes for CASSQGTGPKGNTIYF.

The V and J genes are TRBV3-1 (or the pseudogene TRBV3-2) and TRBJ2-1; 7 nucleotides agree with TRBD1. J gave up 8 bases and V 1 base, and 11 bases lay outside the gene matches. The CDR3 loop spans 16 amino acids. CDR1 LGHDT and CDR2 YNNKEL come from the germline V gene (reference sequence). The chain's CDR3 is CASSQGLGQGVDEQFF. CDR3 sequence (DNA): TGTGCCAGCAGCCAAGGTTTAGGGCAGGGGGTAGATGAGCAGTTCTTC.

This rearrangement joins TRBV19 to TRBJ2-1; TRBD2 matches 11 bases. V was clipped by 5 bases and J by 8 bases; unmatched bases: 8. CDR1 and CDR2 (germline): LNHDA, SQIVND (reference sequence). The CDR3 consists of 15 residues. The CDR3 loop is CASSLTSGTWHEQFF. CDR3 nucleotide sequence: TGTGCCAGTAGTCTGACTAGCGGGACGTGGCATGAGCAGTTCTTC.

V gene TRBV4-3 combines with J gene TRBJ2-5; D possibly corresponds to TRBD1 (5 bases). The CDR3 spans 17 residues. V was pared by 0 bases and J by 2 bases, with 16 bases between. CDR1 and CDR2 (germline): LGHNA, YSLEER. DNA of the CDR3: TGCGCCAGCAGCCAAGATATTTCGGCTAGGGGACAAGAGACCCAGTACTTC. Translation gives CASSQDISARGQETQYF.

The chain joins TRBV2 to TRBJ2-3; 8 bases line up with TRBD2. This CDR3 has 17 amino acids. The trim removed 6 bases at V and 0 bases at J, leaving 11 bases unmatched. Germline loops: CDR1 SNHLY, CDR2 FYNNEI. CDR3 sequence: CASRPMGSGVSTDTQYF. The CDR3 bases are TGTGCCAGCAGGCCCATGGGTAGCGGGGTTAGCACAGATACGCAGTATTTT.

The chain recombines TRBV6-5 with TRBJ2-7; D is undetermined. The CDR3 runs to 14 residues. Germline lookup yields CDR1 MNHEY and CDR2 SVGAGI. Trimming shortened V by 3 bases and J by 3 bases, and 12 bases separated the two germline ends. CDR3 loop: CASSYRGPNYEQYF. The CDR3 DNA sequence: TGTGCCAGCAGTTATCGAGGCCCGAACTACGAGCAGTACTTC.

The count of this clone is one. The J gene is TRBJ2-2, the V gene TRBV14; TRBD2 aligns across 8 bases. Trimming removed 0 bases from V and 6 bases from J; junction bases left unmatched: 12. Germline values: CDR1 SGHDN, CDR2 FVKESK. The CDR3 covers 18 residues. As DNA, the CDR3 is TGTGCCAGCAGCCAAGAGGGCCTGGATAGCGGGAAGCCCGGGGAGCTGTTTTTT. Amino acids: CASSQEGLDSGKPGELFF.

This chain connects TRBV28 to TRBJ1-1, with 7 bases lining up with TRBD1. Germline CDR1 and CDR2: MDHEN and SYDVKM. V lost 5 bases and J lost 1; bases outside the gene matches: 7. There are 15 residues in the CDR3. This CDR3 is CASSITGDRNTEAFF. The CDR3 DNA is TGTGCCAGCAGTATTACAGGGGACAGGAACACTGAAGCTTTCTTT.

The chain employs TRBV29-1 and TRBJ2-1; 14 nucleotides match TRBD2. Looked up from germline, CDR1 is SQVTM and CDR2 is ANQGSEA. Trimming removed 5 bases from V and 7 bases from J; junction bases left unmatched: 22. The CDR3 has 20 residues. CDR3 amino acids: CSVRLVQPLTSGRAINEQFF. CDR3 DNA sequence: TGCAGCGTTCGGTTGGTGCAGCCTCTGACTAGCGGGAGGGCCATAAATGAGCAGTTCTTC.

CDR3 coding DNA: TGTGCCAGCAGTTTATCCTCGCGTTACCGGGGACAAAAGCAGTTCTTC. Protein sequence: CASSLSSRYRGQKQFF. The rearrangement links TRBV27 to TRBJ2-1, with TRBD1 as a possible D gene (6 bases). The CDR3 totals 16 residues. Trimming took off 0 bases at V and 11 bases at J, with 20 bases between the two ends. CDR1 MNHEY and CDR2 SMNVEV come from the germline V gene (reference sequence).

The CDR3 here is CASGMTVNTEAFF. The CDR3 coding sequence is TGTGCCAGCGGGATGACAGTGAACACTGAAGCTTTCTTT. This rearrangement joins TRBV27 to TRBJ1-1; D possibly corresponds to TRBD1 (5 bases). V was cut by 8 bases and J by 0 bases, with 10 bases left in between. The germline CDR1 and CDR2 sequences are MNHEY and SMNVEV (reference sequence). CDR3 size: 13 residues.

The chain combines TRBV11-2 with TRBJ1-6; D remains unclear. The CDR3 is made up of 17 amino acids. Germline-derived CDR1 and CDR2 are SGHAT and FQNNGV. The V end was cut by 0 bases, the J end by 4 bases, with 13 bases between. In DNA, the CDR3 is TGTGCCAGCAGCTTAGATTCGGTAATCGAGTATAATTCACCCCTCCACTTT. It encodes CASSLDSVIEYNSPLHF. Variable domain in full (rest from reference TRBV11-2 and TRBJ1-6): EAGVAQSPRYKIIEKRQSVAFWCNPISGHATLYWYQQILGQGPKLLIQFQNNGVVDDSQLPKDRFSAERLKGVDSTLKIQPAKLEDSAVYLCASSLDSVIEYNSPLHFGNGTRLTVT.

V usage is TRBV28 and J usage is TRBJ1-5; TRBD1 is a possible D gene (5 bases). From germline, CDR1 is MDHEN and CDR2 SYDVKM. The V gene lost 3 bases and the J gene lost 4 bases, with 10 bases spanning the gap. The CDR3 is 14 residues long. This CDR3 is CASSLVRANQPQHF. The CDR3 coding sequence is TGTGCCAGCAGTTTGGTCAGGGCGAATCAGCCCCAGCATTTT.

The chain recombines TRBV29-1 with TRBJ2-7; 7 nucleotides line up with TRBD2. Per the germline V gene, CDR1 is SQVTM and CDR2 is ANQGSEA. This CDR3 is 13 amino acids long. Trimming at V came to 1 base and at J to 6 bases, leaving 6 bases not matched to a gene. CDR3 sequence: CSVEARLAGEQYF. CDR3 in DNA: TGCAGCGTTGAAGCTCGACTAGCAGGCGAGCAGTACTTC.

This clone turned up a few times. V and J are TRBV5-4 and TRBJ2-7; 7 bases agree with TRBD2. CDR1 SGHNT and CDR2 YYREEE come from the germline V gene (reference sequence). CDR3 length: 15 amino acids. Trimming removed 1 base from V and 0 bases from J; junction bases left unmatched: 4. The CDR3 spells CASSLLLADSYEQYF. CDR3 DNA: TGTGCCAGCAGCTTGCTCCTAGCGGACTCCTACGAGCAGTACTTC. The complete variable domain, with remaining parts taken from reference TRBV5-4 and TRBJ2-7, reads ETGVTQSPTHLIKTRGQQVTLRCSSQSGHNTVSWYQQALGQGPQFIFQYYREEENGRGNFPPRFSGLQFPNYSSELNVNALELDDSALYLCASSLLLADSYEQYFGPGTRLTVT.

The CDR3: CASSVEGQGGHNEQFF. CDR3 sequence (DNA): TGTGCCAGCAGCGTAGAGGGTCAGGGTGGCCACAATGAGCAGTTCTTC. This chain links TRBV9 with TRBJ2-1; possibly TRBD1 for D (5 bases). V dropped 0 bases and J dropped 5 bases, with 15 bases sitting between them. There are 16 residues in the CDR3. Germline V gene data show CDR1 as SGDLS and CDR2 as YYNGEE.

The V gene is TRBV27, the J gene TRBJ2-7; 8 positions match TRBD1. The CDR3 has 14 amino acids. Per germline, CDR1 MNHEY and CDR2 SMNVEV (reference sequence). Unmatched junction bases numbered 4, after V lost 3 bases and J lost 3 bases. DNA for the CDR3: TGTGCCAGCAGTTTCTCAGGGGGCGGCTACGAGCAGTACTTC. Translated, it gives CASSFSGGGYEQYF.

This clone was seen more than once but under ten times. The chain uses TRBV19 and TRBJ1-6; D uncertain. Trimming cost V 3 bases and J 7 bases, with 7 bases left between them. Germline CDR1 and CDR2: LNHDA and SQIVND (reference sequence). This CDR3 spans 13 amino acids. The CDR3 here is CASSMKENSPLHF. The CDR3 DNA sequence: TGTGCCAGTAGTATGAAGGAGAATTCACCCCTCCACTTT.

The gene calls are TRBV19 and TRBJ2-7; 7 nucleotides agree with TRBD1. The junction had 7 bases not matched to a gene; V was cut back by 6 bases and J by 2 bases. The CDR3 is made up of 14 amino acids. The V gene's germline CDR1 is LNHDA and CDR2 SQIVND (reference sequence). The CDR3 bases are TGTGCCAGTAGCGATGACAGGGATGCCTACGAGCAGTACTTC. Translating gives CASSDDRDAYEQYF.

This chain connects TRBV7-9 to TRBJ2-3, with D possibly matching TRBD2 (5 bases). CDR1 and CDR2 (germline): SEHNR, FQNEAQ (reference sequence). V lost 3 bases and J lost 6, with 10 bases in between. This CDR3 contains 13 residues. The CDR3 DNA reads TGTGCCAGCAGCTTGGAGGTGATGGATACGCAGTATTTT. Translation: CASSLEVMDTQYF.

This clone was counted once. The chain is built from TRBV15 and TRBJ2-1; no reliable D call. The CDR3 totals 13 residues. Germline lookup yields CDR1 LNHNV and CDR2 YYDKDF (reference sequence). V was shortened by 1 base and J by 6 bases, with 7 bases between the two germline ends. The CDR3 is CATSRVLGNEQFF. CDR3 DNA sequence: TGTGCCACCAGCAGAGTTCTAGGCAATGAGCAGTTCTTC.

CDR3: CASRKFGGGHEQFF. The CDR3 DNA is TGTGCCAGCAGGAAATTTGGGGGGGGGCATGAGCAGTTCTTC. This rearrangement joins TRBV6-5 to TRBJ2-1, with D perhaps matching TRBD2 (7 bases). The germline V gene encodes CDR1 MNHEY and CDR2 SVGAGI. This CDR3 is 14 amino acids long. The V end was cut by 6 bases, the J end by 8 bases, with 17 bases between.

The rearrangement links TRBV7-8 to TRBJ2-5; tentative D call: TRBD1 (6 bases). CDR1 and CDR2 (germline): SGHVS, FQNEAQ. V was clipped by 3 bases and J by 3 bases, with 8 bases between them. This CDR3 is built from 13 residues. CDR3 in DNA: TGTGCCAGCAGCTTGCCAGGGGAAGAGACCCAGTACTTC. It specifies CASSLPGEETQYF.

The chain carries TRBV5-1 and TRBJ2-5, with TRBD2 matching over 7 bases. This CDR3 has 16 residues. The germline V gene encodes CDR1 SGHRS and CDR2 YFSETQ. Trimming at V came to 0 bases and at J to 3 bases, leaving 8 bases not matched to a gene. The CDR3 loop reads CASSLGAGLGEETQYF. CDR3 DNA sequence: TGCGCCAGCAGCTTGGGAGCGGGACTGGGCGAAGAGACCCAGTACTTC.

This clone was found once. V gene TRBV6-4 combines with J gene TRBJ1-3; D is unclear. Per the germline V gene, CDR1 is MRHNA and CDR2 is SNTAGT. CDR3 length: 20 amino acids. Trimming pared 0 bases from V and 6 bases from J, leaving 27 bases between. CDR3 sequence reads: CASSDSSYFGTVSYQNTIYF. The CDR3 DNA reads as TGTGCCAGCAGTGACTCGAGTTATTTTGGTACCGTGTCATATCAAAACACCATATATTTT.